Presented here are 17 T cell receptor beta chains from one specimen sequenced in a study of prognosis after radiotherapy for stage I lung cancer. The authors amplified TCR beta CDR3 from genomic DNA using two-round multiplex PCR. Primers specific to each TRBV and TRBJ gene were used in first-round PCR. Via MiXCR, TCRdb re-called the multiplex PCR reads, giving one row per CDR3 protein. Of roughly 23,000 distinct CDR3 sequences in the sample, roughly two fifths were seen once. The source was PBMCs, collected before or after stereotactic body radiation therapy (not recorded which). All receptors come from a donor over 45 with non-small cell lung cancer.

Worth noting for this clonotype: This likely came from a read error, as a far larger clone is one base away. The chain carries TRBV10-3 and TRBJ2-1; 7 bases are a match to TRBD2. V lost 5 bases to trimming and J lost 4 bases; unmatched junction nucleotides: 8. Germline CDR1 is ENHRY and CDR2 is SYGVKD. CDR3 length equals 15 residues. The CDR3 nucleotides read TGTGCCATCAGTTTTGTAGCGGGCCTTTACAATGAGCAGTTCTTC. Encoded protein: CAISFVAGLYNEQFF.

Comments on this clonotype: The germline gene is not matched at one end of the junction; a read error may be the cause. This chain connects TRBV11-2 to TRBJ2-7; D is unclear. There are 14 residues in the CDR3. Germline V gene sequence: CDR1 SGHAT, CDR2 FQNNGV. The CDR3 is CASSTVTGVYEQYF. The CDR3 nucleotides read TGCGCCAGCAGCACCGTGACTGGTGTTTACGAGCAGTACTTC.

This clonotype was seen many times. The chain has TRBV12-3 or TRBV12-4 and TRBJ2-1; no firm D call. The CDR3 runs 12 residues. Between the trimmed V and J ends, which lost 6 bases and 7 bases, there was a span of 10 bases. The CDR3 loop reads CASSPPSNEQFF. CDR3 DNA sequence: TGTGCCAGCAGCCCCCCCTCTAATGAGCAGTTCTTC.

The chain combines TRBV20-1 with TRBJ2-7; 9 bases fit TRBD2. CDR3 length: 15 residues. Losses at the gene ends were 6 bases for V and 4 bases for J; bases not matched to a gene: 13. Per germline, CDR1 DFQATT and CDR2 SNEGSKA (reference sequence). The CDR3, as DNA: TGCAGTGCCGTCTCTTTTGGCGGGAGGGCGTACGAGCAGTACTTC. Protein sequence: CSAVSFGGRAYEQYF.

For this clonotype: Given a far larger clone just one base away, this is likely a sequencing read error. The chain links TRBV6-8 to TRBJ2-3; D may be TRBD2 (7 bases). Germline CDR1 and CDR2: MNHGY and SAAAGT. This CDR3 is built from 15 residues. Trimming removed 5 bases at V and 7 bases at J, with 19 bases between. The CDR3 region is CASSEGGGGAYTQYF. Here the CDR3 DNA reads TGTGCCAGCAGTGAGGGGGGGGGGGGAGCATATACGCAGTATTTT.

This clonotype was detected ten times or more. Being one base from a much bigger clone, this may be a read error. This sequence joins TRBV7-2 and TRBJ2-7; 7 nucleotides agree with TRBD2. There are 15 residues in the CDR3. The germline gives CDR1 SGHTA, CDR2 FQGNSA. V was clipped by 5 bases and J by 3 bases; unmatched bases: 10. The CDR3 here is CASSTSEGLVYEQYF. The CDR3 nucleotides are TGTGCCAGCAGCACTTCAGAAGGACTAGTCTACGAGCAGTACTTC.

For this clonotype: A far more abundant clone sits one base away, making this likely a read error. The chain uses TRBV6-4 and TRBJ2-3; a possible D gene is TRBD2 (5 bases). V was shortened by 6 bases and J by 0 bases, with 25 bases between the two germline ends. The CDR3 contains 19 residues. Germline V gene lookup returns CDR1 MRHNA and CDR2 SNTAGT. CDR3 coding DNA: TGTGCCAGCAGGGCCTTCCCCCTCAAAGCGGTAGAAAGCACAGATACGCAGTATTTT. Translating gives CASRAFPLKAVESTDTQYF.

V and J are TRBV19 and TRBJ2-1; 9 nucleotides align to TRBD2. Germline values: CDR1 LNHDA, CDR2 SQIVND (reference sequence). Losses at the gene ends were 5 bases for V and 9 bases for J; bases not matched to a gene: 8. The CDR3 has 14 amino acids. This chain's CDR3 is CASSPYGAGGEQFF. As DNA, the CDR3 is TGTGCCAGTAGTCCCTACGGAGCGGGGGGTGAGCAGTTCTTC.

The table lists this clonotype with many counts. V is TRBV19 and J is TRBJ2-1; D call uncertain. With 6 bases removed from V and 0 bases from J, the gap between germline ends came to 12 bases. The CDR3 contains 15 residues. Germline V lookup: CDR1 LNHDA, CDR2 SQIVND (reference sequence). CDR3 protein: CASRVTDSSYNEQFF. The CDR3 nucleotides read TGTGCCAGTAGAGTAACAGATAGCTCCTACAATGAGCAGTTCTTC.

Details on this clonotype: A much larger clone is a single base away; this may be a read error. The chain carries TRBV15 and TRBJ2-1, with unresolved D. The germline V gene has CDR1 LNHNV and CDR2 YYDKDF (reference sequence). The CDR3 has 12 residues. Here the CDR3 reads CATIRAEKEQFF. The CDR3 DNA reads as TGTGCCACCATCAGAGCCGAAAAAGAGCAGTTCTTC.

On this clonotype: A read error may explain this, as a much larger clone is one base away. The chain carries TRBV29-1 and TRBJ1-2, with 9 bases lining up with TRBD1. With 7 bases clipped from V and 3 bases from J, the junction kept 6 bases outside the gene matches. The CDR3 totals 13 residues. Germline CDR1 reads SQVTM; CDR2 reads ANQGSEA. DNA for the CDR3: TGCAGCGCTCTGGGACAGGGCTACTATGGCTACACCTTC. Protein: CSALGQGYYGYTF.

This clonotype was counted ten times or more. The chain recombines TRBV20-1 with TRBJ2-3; D gene uncertain. This CDR3 contains 14 residues. Germline lookup yields CDR1 DFQATT and CDR2 SNEGSKA (reference sequence). V lost 5 bases to trimming and J lost 6 bases, with 18 bases between them. The CDR3 DNA sequence: TGCAGTGCTCCCAAAAGGAGCCCGTACGATACGCAGTATTTT. Amino acids: CSAPKRSPYDTQYF.

By share of the sample, this clonotype is medium-sized. V usage is TRBV19 and J usage is TRBJ1-6; D not resolved. Germline CDR1 reads LNHDA; CDR2 reads SQIVND (reference sequence). The CDR3 is 14 residues long. The germline V and J ends were trimmed by 7 bases and 3 bases, with 10 bases remaining between them. The CDR3 loop reads CASNPSLYNSPLHF. The CDR3 DNA reads TGTGCCAGTAACCCCAGCCTCTATAATTCACCCCTCCACTTT.

The chain couples TRBV11-2 to TRBJ2-2; D unresolved. The germline CDR1 and CDR2 sequences are SGHAT and FQNNGV. There are 15 residues in the CDR3. Trimming took 0 bases from V and 6 from J, leaving 11 bases between them. The CDR3 spells CASSLEGYLSGELFF. The CDR3 DNA is TGTGCCAGCAGCTTAGAGGGGTATCTCTCCGGGGAGCTGTTTTTT.

The chain links TRBV2 to TRBJ2-5; D might be TRBD1 (6 bases). Germline assignment: CDR1 SNHLY and CDR2 FYNNEI. This CDR3 contains 12 residues. V was cut by 7 bases and J by 5 bases, with 11 bases left in between. The chain's CDR3 is CASIAGQETQYF. For the CDR3, the DNA is TGTGCCAGCATTGCTGGACAGGAGACCCAGTACTTC.

This clonotype was seen only a few times. This rearrangement joins TRBV20-1 to TRBJ2-1, with 8 nucleotides matching TRBD2. J lost 9 bases, V lost 2 bases, and 6 bases had no gene match. Germline CDR1 is DFQATT and CDR2 is SNEGSKA (reference sequence). CDR3 length equals 13 residues. The CDR3 spells CSARNTGGTEQFF. The DNA of the CDR3 is TGCAGTGCTAGAAATACGGGGGGGACTGAGCAGTTCTTC.

Remarks on this clonotype: The conserved final phenylalanine or tryptophan is absent from the CDR3, which likely points to a read error. This rearrangement joins TRBV6-1 to TRBJ2-1; the D gene could be TRBD1 or TRBD2 (5 bases each). CDR1 and CDR2 from the germline V gene are MNHNS and SASEGT. The CDR3 is made up of 15 amino acids. Trimming stripped 5 bases from V and 3 bases from J, with 14 bases between. This chain's CDR3 is CASSPRDGFYNEQFL. In nucleotides, the CDR3 is TGTGCCAGCAGTCCACGGGACGGTTTCTACAATGAGCAGTTCCTT.